Listed here is a single TCR beta chain. In Seattle, patients joined the study during active infection and were tracked longitudinally. The entry originates in a study of blood T cell repertoires in COVID-19. Overall study context: Sources were T cells, B-cell-depleted T cells, or PBMCs; the material itself was cDNA or gDNA.

Germline CDR1 is SGHTA and CDR2 is FQGNSA. V lost 1 base to trimming and J lost 5 bases, with 13 bases between them. The CDR3 covers 15 residues. Methods used by the authors: Amplification from reference gene primers served as the basis for estimated nucleated cell counts. Measured with immunoSEQ multiplex PCR; TCRdb has only the in-frame clones, and not every one. D and trimming were read from the DNA, whereas the V and J calls and clone size are those reported in that table. The sample contains fewer than 450,000 clones, approximately 87% of which appear only once. The sample comprised peripheral blood. V is TRBV7-2 and J is TRBJ2-3; no firm D call. The sequence came from a woman aged 45-65 years with COVID-19, enrolled during active disease. The CDR3 DNA follows: TGTGCCAGCAGCTTAGTCTCGCGCGGTAAAGATACGCAGTATTTT. Its translation: CASSLVSRGKDTQYF.